What follows is one T cell receptor (beta chain) and its context. With V trimmed by 0 bases and J by 5 bases, 8 bases remained unmatched. Germline V gene data show CDR1 as SGHRS and CDR2 as YFSETQ. The CDR3 sequence is 16 residues long. This entry is derived from a study of control samples from healthy donors and cancer patients. Data came from immunoSEQ multiplex PCR; TCRdb stores just in-frame clones and leaves some out. This sample has more than 80,000 clones, with 85% to 95% found just once. J is TRBJ2-7 and V is TRBV5-1; 10 bases align to TRBD1. This sequence originates from a man aged 18 to 29 in good health. The sequencing input was blood. DNA for the CDR3: TGCGCCAGCAGCTTGGGGGGGACAGGGGAACGCCACGAGCAGTACTTC. Amino acid sequence: CASSLGGTGERHEQYF.